This T cell receptor beta chain stems from a study of cytomegalovirus exposure and HLA in healthy donors (dated by TCRdb to between 2016 and 2019). With regard to the full study: An earlier analysis of roughly 610 of the donors reported 276 Gb of sequence data and around 100 million unique TCR beta sequences obtained from around 180 million T cells. Around 330 gigabases of sequencing data and 75 million to 85 million unique TCR sequences made up an early release that covered fewer than 650 HLA-typed donors. Of the roughly 400 genotyped donors, roughly 80% were placed in the genetic ancestry cluster associated with self-reported Caucasian donors. The study aimed to test whether signatures of past pathogen exposure could be identified by cataloging public T cell receptors. Using immunosequencing, the study profiled T cell repertoires from 666 subjects and related those repertoires to cytomegalovirus serostatus. In addition to the first cohort of 500 to 850 subjects, a separate validation cohort of 120 different subjects was used. The study combined high-throughput TCR immunosequencing, statistical association of individual TCRs with disease status, and machine learning to predict cytomegalovirus infection status. A later analysis re-analyzed previously published TCR beta repertoires from 666 donors and added high-resolution HLA genotyping to study TCR occurrence patterns. In the later analysis, no new phenotypic data were used to find candidate immune exposures; instead, reliance was placed on TCR beta sequences and their occurrence across donors. An earlier analysis of fewer than 750 of the donors used high-throughput TCR beta sequencing to judge whether each TCR beta V gene segment behaved as functional or pseudogenic. Donor age, sex, ethnicity and CMV serostatus were compiled together with the repertoire data. Genome-wide SNP genotypes for about 65% of the 666 donors were used in a later genetic analysis, which treated that subset as a discovery cohort. All discovery cohort repertoires had been generated using a single sequencing platform. Class I and class II HLA loci were covered by the typing at four-digit resolution. Typing coverage differed by locus: A, B, C, DRB1 and DQB1 were typed in roughly 629-630 donors, DQA1 in roughly 500, DPA1 in over 600, and DPB1 in just under 490. A few DR-DQ haplotypes were treated as single units for association and clustering because of strong linkage in the cohort. Among a few hundred genotyped donors of the cohort, an average of roughly 240,000 unique TCR beta nucleotide sequences were sequenced per donor, around 18% of them non-productive.

In total, 666 healthy bone marrow donors made up the cohort. All cohort members were sampled while nominally healthy, although unrecorded immune exposures were likely present. The donor was CMV seronegative and belonged to the group of over 300 seronegative cohort members. Each donor provided a peripheral blood sample, and peripheral blood mononuclear cells were used for TCR beta sequencing. Genomic DNA was extracted from the blood cell samples with the Qiagen DNeasy Blood Extraction Kit. The trim is 2 bases for V and 0 bases for J, with a gap of 5 bases between the germline ends. The germline V gene gives CDR1 as MDHEN and CDR2 as SYDVKM. The CDR3 covers 14 residues, taking in both the cysteine and the phenylalanine. This entry keeps only the CDR3 DNA: 42 bases, framed from base 1. The count of this clone is one. Its antigen is not yet known. Base-call qualities are not available, and no considerably larger clone is one nucleotide away.

The paper as a whole reports these results and caveats: In a later analysis, several top co-occurrence clusters were reported to appear linked to parvovirus B19, influenza, CMV and Epstein-Barr virus. Three of the identified cytomegalovirus-associated TCR beta chains were confirmed in vitro to be specific for cytomegalovirus antigens. Most CMV-associated TCR beta chains appeared to be HLA-restricted in a later analysis, and the HLA associations seemed to be driven largely by CMV exposure. Linkage disequilibrium might explain the correlated functional status among segregating V segments, but an unknown experimental factor could not be ruled out. A later analysis found that HLA-associated TCR beta chains were more clonally expanded and had lower generation probabilities than equally common non-associated chains. A total of about 180 TCR beta chains were listed by the study as associated with cytomegalovirus. In a later analysis, the rate of TCR association differed among HLA loci, with DRB1 alleles having the most associated TCRs and HLA-C alleles having the fewest. The 87-base-pair reads could not distinguish some IMGT-functional V segments, including TRBV6-2 and TRBV6-3, so those segments were excluded. Broadly in line with IMGT annotations, most TCR beta V segments showed up in productive rearrangements about 90% or about 30% of the time in an earlier analysis of several hundred of the donors. A further reported finding was that TCR beta sequences accurately predicted the HLA-A and HLA-B alleles for most subjects in the first cohort. In this cohort, only TCR beta chains were sequenced, and detectable features were limited by the absence of alpha or paired-chain data. Presence/absence analyses assumed roughly uniform sequencing depth across donors, an assumption that may not hold. CMV serostatus was the only immune exposure information available for the cohort. Because counts were too low, 15 or so rarely observed V segments, including chromosome 9 orphons, were excluded from the earlier analysis of around 590 of the donors. In a later genetic analysis, a missense DCLRE1C variant was associated with V-gene and J-gene trimming of TCR beta chains, and the association was replicated in an independent cohort. According to the authors, the approach could potentially be generalized to other disease states and immunological phenotypes. Cytomegalovirus status was reported to be diagnosed by the classifier with high specificity and sensitivity in both the original and validation cohorts. When HLA alleles, especially DR and DQ, strongly co-occurred, attributing TCR associations to individual alleles was difficult. According to a later genetic analysis, donors in an Asian-associated ancestry cluster had fewer N-insertions in productive TCRs than the roughly 670-donor mean. The sequencing pipeline was judged likely to have produced a cluster of highly shared sequence variants as a technical artifact. Most TCR sequences were seen in very few donors, while some public TCRs were found in many individuals. Because some donors lacked HLA typing at each locus, the association tests relied only on the typed subset. A later analysis associated 16,951 TCR beta sequences with specific HLA alleles at a false discovery rate of 0.05.

The method behind the library was the immunoSEQ multiplex PCR assay. For the multiplex PCR, a mixture combining 60 forward primers for TCR Vbeta segments and 13 reverse primers for TCR Jbeta segments was used. The CDR3 region of rearranged TCR beta genes was amplified from genomic DNA by a multiplex PCR assay. Amplified TCR beta libraries were sequenced as 87-base-pair reads on the Illumina HiSeq System. The paper's data handling went like this. A later analysis counted about 80 million unique TCR beta chains across the 640 or so repertoires, and some 12 million of these chains were shared by at least two donors. A nearest-neighbor algorithm error-corrected the raw reads and collapsed the reads into unique sequences, merging closely related sequences to remove PCR and sequencing errors. To assign V, D and J gene segments, CDR3 sequences were aligned to IMGT reference sequences. For a sequence to be retained, a match of at least six nucleotides was required to both a V gene segment and a J gene segment. A rearrangement was called productive if the CDR3 had no stop codons and remained in frame with V and J, and every other rearrangement was called non-productive. CDR3 was defined according to IMGT convention as the region running from the second conserved V-encoded cysteine to the conserved J-encoded phenylalanine. Sequences without an unambiguous match to a single V gene segment were excluded from the earlier analysis of approximately 600 of the donors. An earlier analysis of a few hundred of the donors classified V segments as functional when productive rearrangements were above 56.7% and as segregating when the standard deviation between donors was above 5%. A statistical classification framework was built for diagnosing cytomegalovirus status from the catalog of TCR beta chain sequences. V and J gene assignment, in a later analysis, came from comparing TCR nucleotide sequences with IMGT/GENE-DB human TR gene sequences. Using the TCRdist pipeline, a later analysis assigned CDR3 sequences along with most-parsimonious VDJ recombination scenarios. In a later analysis, every TCR beta chain was defined by the combination of its CDR3 amino acid sequence and its V-gene family, and reads without a unique V-gene family were dropped. A later analysis removed roughly 590 highly shared, low-generation-probability nucleotide sequences to deal with suspected cross-contamination and a sequencing artifact. A later analysis calculated a clonal expansion index for each public chain from normalized within-repertoire ranks of inferred template counts. Generation probabilities in a later analysis came from a VDJ recombination model fitted to out-of-frame rearrangements, and those results were checked against IGoR. In a later analysis, TCR-TCR, TCR-HLA and TCR-CMV co-occurrence was scored with hypergeometric tests, and a repertoire-size bias correction was applied to TCR pairs. A later analysis estimated false discovery rates by permuting HLA or CMV assignments 20 times. In a later analysis, co-occurring TCRs were grouped with DBSCAN, and TCRdist sequence similarity was added when clustering was performed within HLA-allele-positive subsets. For co-occurrence clustering, repertoires with fewer than 30,000 or more than 120,000 public chains were excluded, along with roughly five repertoires with anomalous nucleotide sharing. TCRdb holds this immuneACCESS table with in-frame rearrangements only. Some clones are missing; in checked studies, unresolved V genes explain under half, and the rest has no known cause. That table gives V, J and clone size, and the DNA gave D and trimming. In this sample the table shows about 170,000 clones, roughly 84% of which occur a single time. The ten largest clones capture 0.38% of the sample.

The sequence came from a boy aged 2 to 9 in good health and CMV-seronegative. Sequencing was carried out using PBMCs. This sequence uses TRBV28 and TRBJ1-5, with the D segment identity uncertain. The DNA is as follows: TGTGCCAGCAGTTTACGGGATAGCAATCAGCCCCAGCATTTT. Translated, it gives CASSLRDSNQPQHF.